This is a list of T cell receptor beta chains from one sample in a study of blood T cell repertoires in COVID-19. Produced via immunoSEQ multiplex PCR; TCRdb's table is partial and in-frame only. This sample carries some 120,000 clones, 90% of them seen once, and the ten largest clones take approximately 5%. The sample consisted of peripheral blood. The receptors were sampled from a man in his 60s with COVID-19, enrolled during active disease. CDR3s include the opening cysteine and the closing phenylalanine or tryptophan. The D gene is left open where the match is weak. Clone size is shown for a subset of rows, as once, few, many or a class of expanded clone.

j_gene	d_gene	abundance	v_gene	CDR3aa	CDR3nt
TRBJ2-5	TRBD1	.	TRBV19	CASRDRGRETQYF	TGTGCCAGTAGGGACAGGGGGAGAGAGACCCAGTACTTC
TRBJ1-1	TRBD1	.	TRBV7-9	CASRGQQSSTEAFF	TGTGCCAGCAGGGGACAGCAATCATCCACTGAAGCTTTCTTT
TRBJ2-2	TRBD2	.	TRBV11-2	CASRRAGASNTGELFF	TGTGCCAGCAGACGAGCGGGAGCCTCGAACACCGGGGAGCTGTTTTTT
TRBJ2-2	.	.	TRBV10-3	CAISETTDNTGELFF	TGTGCCATCAGTGAAACGACAGACAACACCGGGGAGCTGTTTTTT
TRBJ1-1	TRBD1	once	TRBV19	CASSSDRGKVNTEAFF	TGTGCCAGTAGCTCGGACAGGGGCAAAGTGAACACTGAAGCTTTCTTT
TRBJ1-6	.	.	TRBV11-3	CASSLPLAAGWYSPLHF	TGTGCCAGCAGCTTACCCCTCGCCGCGGGGTGGTATTCACCCCTCCACTTT
TRBJ1-1	TRBD1	.	TRBV7-3	CASSPTGGTEAFF	TGTGCCAGCAGCCCCACAGGGGGCACTGAAGCTTTCTTT
TRBJ1-1	.	.	TRBV29-1	CSVETGWTEAFF	TGCAGCGTTGAAACAGGGTGGACTGAAGCTTTCTTT
TRBJ2-1	.	.	TRBV18	CASSHGSEGGNEQFF	TGTGCCAGCTCACACGGATCCGAGGGAGGTAATGAGCAGTTCTTC
TRBJ2-7	TRBD2	once	TRBV11-3	CASSLGLAGGYEQYF	TGTGCCAGCAGCTTGGGACTAGCGGGAGGATACGAGCAGTACTTC
TRBJ2-7	TRBD2	.	TRBV10-3	CAISESPGLAGVRYEQYF	TGTGCCATCAGTGAGTCTCCGGGACTAGCGGGAGTTCGGTACGAGCAGTACTTC
TRBJ2-5	.	.	TRBV24-1	CATSDFVETQYF	TGTGCCACCAGTGATTTCGTAGAGACCCAGTACTTC
TRBJ2-1	TRBD2	.	TRBV25-1	CASSKAGGSYNEQFF	TGTGCCAGCAGTAAAGCGGGAGGCTCCTACAATGAGCAGTTCTTC
TRBJ2-1	TRBD1	.	TRBV9	CASSVVPGQDNNEQFF	TGTGCCAGCAGCGTAGTCCCGGGACAGGACAACAATGAGCAGTTCTTC
TRBJ2-3	TRBD1	.	TRBV10-3	CAISGGQGAADTQYF	TGTGCCATCAGTGGCGGGCAGGGGGCCGCAGATACGCAGTATTTT
TRBJ1-1	.	.	TRBV5-4	CASSLIPRETEAFF	TGTGCCAGCAGCTTGATCCCCCGGGAGACTGAAGCTTTCTTT
TRBJ2-1	TRBD1	.	TRBV5-5	CASSLAPGQGTNEQFF	TGTGCCAGCAGCTTGGCCCCGGGACAGGGGACGAATGAGCAGTTCTTC
TRBJ2-3	TRBD1	.	TRBV7-9	CASSGTGSTDTQYF	TGTGCCAGCAGTGGGACAGGGAGCACAGATACGCAGTATTTT
TRBJ1-5	.	.	TRBV6-2/TRBV6-3	CASSSGRRDNQPQHF	TGTGCCAGCAGTTCCGGGCGGAGGGACAATCAGCCCCAGCATTTT
TRBJ1-2	TRBD1	.	TRBV9	CASSVGQGRGYGYTF	TGTGCCAGCAGCGTAGGACAGGGCAGAGGCTATGGCTACACCTTC
TRBJ2-7	TRBD1	.	TRBV12-3/TRBV12-4	CASSPGQFYEQYF	TGTGCCAGCAGCCCGGGACAGTTCTACGAGCAGTACTTC
TRBJ1-6	TRBD1	.	TRBV30	CAWETGFSPLHF	TGTGCCTGGGAGACAGGGTTCTCACCCCTCCACTTT
TRBJ2-7	.	.	TRBV21-1	CASSKAHRGVYEQYF	TGTGCCAGCAGCAAAGCCCACAGGGGGGTCTACGAGCAGTACTTC
TRBJ1-5	TRBD1	few	TRBV19	CASGPGQGAHQPQHF	TGTGCCAGTGGGCCGGGACAGGGAGCCCATCAGCCCCAGCATTTT
TRBJ2-1	.	many	TRBV19	CASKDGSSYNEQFF	TGTGCCAGTAAGGACGGGAGCTCCTACAATGAGCAGTTCTTC